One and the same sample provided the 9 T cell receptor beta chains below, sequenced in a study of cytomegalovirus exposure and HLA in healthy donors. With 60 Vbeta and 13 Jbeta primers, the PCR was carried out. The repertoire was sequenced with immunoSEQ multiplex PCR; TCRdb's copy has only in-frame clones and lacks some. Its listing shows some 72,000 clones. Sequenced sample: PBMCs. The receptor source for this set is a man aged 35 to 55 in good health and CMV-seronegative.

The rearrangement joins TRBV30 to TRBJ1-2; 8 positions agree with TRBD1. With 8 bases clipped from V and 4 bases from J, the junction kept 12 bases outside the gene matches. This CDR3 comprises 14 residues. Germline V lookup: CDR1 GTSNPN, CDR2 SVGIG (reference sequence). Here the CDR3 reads CALTVSGGVYGYTF. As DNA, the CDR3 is TGTGCCCTGACAGTATCAGGGGGCGTCTATGGCTACACCTTC.

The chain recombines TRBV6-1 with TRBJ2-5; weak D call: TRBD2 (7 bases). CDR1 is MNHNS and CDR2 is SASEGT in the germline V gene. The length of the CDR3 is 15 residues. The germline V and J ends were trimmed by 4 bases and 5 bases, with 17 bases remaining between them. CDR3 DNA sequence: TGTGCCAGCAGTGCCTTAGGGGGGGATAGGGAGACCCAGTACTTC. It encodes CASSALGGDRETQYF.

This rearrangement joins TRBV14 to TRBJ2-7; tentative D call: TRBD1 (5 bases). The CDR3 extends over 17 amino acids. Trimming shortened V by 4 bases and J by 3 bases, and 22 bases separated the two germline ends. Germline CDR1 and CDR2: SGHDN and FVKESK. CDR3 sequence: CASSPLVGERGYYEQYF. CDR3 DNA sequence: TGTGCCAGCAGCCCACTTGTCGGCGAAAGGGGATACTACGAGCAGTACTTC.

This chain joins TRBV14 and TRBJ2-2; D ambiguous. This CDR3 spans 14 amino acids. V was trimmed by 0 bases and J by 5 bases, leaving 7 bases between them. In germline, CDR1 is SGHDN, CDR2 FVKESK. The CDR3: CASSQDARTGELFF. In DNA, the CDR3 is TGTGCCAGCAGCCAAGACGCTCGGACCGGGGAGCTGTTTTTT. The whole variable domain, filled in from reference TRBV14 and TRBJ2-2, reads EAGVTQFPSHSVIEKGQTVTLRCDPISGHDNLYWYRRVMGKEIKFLLHFVKESKQDESGMPNNRFLAERTGGTYSTLKVQPAELEDSGVYFCASSQDARTGELFFGEGSRLTVL.

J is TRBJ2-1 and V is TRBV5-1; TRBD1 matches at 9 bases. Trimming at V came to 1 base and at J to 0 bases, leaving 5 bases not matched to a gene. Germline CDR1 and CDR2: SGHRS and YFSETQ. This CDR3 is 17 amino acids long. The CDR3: CASSLLQGASSYNEQFF. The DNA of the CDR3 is TGCGCCAGCAGCTTGCTACAGGGGGCGAGCTCCTACAATGAGCAGTTCTTC.

The CDR3 DNA follows: TGTGCCAGCAGCGAAAGCCTAGCAGAGCAGTACTTC. Encoded protein: CASSESLAEQYF. The chain joins TRBV7-2 to TRBJ2-7, with D tentatively TRBD2 (5 bases). CDR3 size: 12 residues. Germline assignment: CDR1 SGHTA and CDR2 FQGNSA. V gave up 5 bases and J gave up 7 bases, with 12 bases separating them.

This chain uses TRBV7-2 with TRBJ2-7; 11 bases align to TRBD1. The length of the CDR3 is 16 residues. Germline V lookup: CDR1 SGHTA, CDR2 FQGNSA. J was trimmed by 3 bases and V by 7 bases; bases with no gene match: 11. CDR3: CASTRLVGTGGYEQYF. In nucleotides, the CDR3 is TGTGCCAGCACCCGACTCGTTGGGACAGGGGGCTACGAGCAGTACTTC.

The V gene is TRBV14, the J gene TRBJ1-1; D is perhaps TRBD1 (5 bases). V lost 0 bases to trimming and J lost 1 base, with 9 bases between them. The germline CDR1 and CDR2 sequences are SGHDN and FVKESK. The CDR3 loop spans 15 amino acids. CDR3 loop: CASSQDLGQNTEAFF. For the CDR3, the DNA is TGTGCCAGCAGCCAAGATCTCGGACAGAACACTGAAGCTTTCTTT.

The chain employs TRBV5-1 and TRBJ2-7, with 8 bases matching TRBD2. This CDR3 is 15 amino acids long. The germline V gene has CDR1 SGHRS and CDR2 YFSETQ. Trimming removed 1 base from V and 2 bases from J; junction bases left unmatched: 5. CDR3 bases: TGCGCCAGCAGCTTGTCCAGCGGGGGCCCCTACGAGCAGTACTTC. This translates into CASSLSSGGPYEQYF.